This T cell receptor (beta chain) appears in the sequencing data of a study of radiotherapy plus CTLA-4 blockade in lung cancer. This clone was recorded a few times. The target antigen is unknown. Regarding the study as a whole: Subsequent to radiotherapy plus ipilimumab, tumor-derived TCR clones underwent expansion in blood.

Data came from immunoSEQ multiplex PCR; TCRdb stores just in-frame clones and leaves some out. The sample lists over 95,000 clones, about four fifths occurring once. V lost 9 bases and J lost 5; bases outside the gene matches: 26. The CDR3 spans 19 residues. Germline CDR1 reads MNHEY; CDR2 reads SMNVEV (reference sequence). The sequence was obtained from a human donor with non-small cell lung cancer who had a partial response to radiotherapy plus ipilimumab. Some clones in this sample may be carry-over from other donors' samples. This sequence joins TRBV27 and TRBJ2-7; 9 bases agree with TRBD2. The sequencing used peripheral blood, collected from a patient treated with radiotherapy plus ipilimumab. The CDR3 bases are TGTGCCAGTGTCCGCGGCAGGCGGGAGGGCCCCCTAAGTTCTCACGAGCAGTACTTC. Its protein product is CASVRGRREGPLSSHEQYF.